This T cell receptor beta chain emerged from a study of blood T cell repertoires in COVID-19. Losses at the gene ends were 5 bases for V and 0 bases for J; bases not matched to a gene: 13. Germline V gene data show CDR1 as MNHNY and CDR2 as SVGAGI (reference sequence). CDR3 length: 18 amino acids. The protocol was immunoSEQ multiplex PCR, while the TCRdb copy is restricted to in-frame clones and leaves out a portion. The sample gives about 150,000 clones, 75% to 85% of which show up once; over 10% is in the top ten. The clonotype comes from a woman aged 55-69 years with COVID-19, enrolled during active disease. This chain uses TRBV6-6 with TRBJ2-3, with 8 bases identical to TRBD2. Sequenced: peripheral blood. The CDR3 reads CASSQIKTSGISTDTQYF. CDR3 DNA sequence: TGTGCCAGCAGTCAGATTAAAACTAGCGGCATCAGCACAGATACGCAGTATTTT.